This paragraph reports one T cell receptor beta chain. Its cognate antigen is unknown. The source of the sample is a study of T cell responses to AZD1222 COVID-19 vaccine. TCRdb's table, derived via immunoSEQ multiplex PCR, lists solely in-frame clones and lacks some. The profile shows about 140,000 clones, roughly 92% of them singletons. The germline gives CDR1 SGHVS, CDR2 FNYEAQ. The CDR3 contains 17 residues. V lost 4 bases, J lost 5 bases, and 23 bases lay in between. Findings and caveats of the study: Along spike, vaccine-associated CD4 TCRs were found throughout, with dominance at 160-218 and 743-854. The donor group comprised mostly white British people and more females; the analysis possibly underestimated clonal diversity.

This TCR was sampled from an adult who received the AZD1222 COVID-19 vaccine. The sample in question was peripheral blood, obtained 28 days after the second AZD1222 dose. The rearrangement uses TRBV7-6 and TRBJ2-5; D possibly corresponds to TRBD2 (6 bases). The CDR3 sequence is CASSYPEWMEGPETQYF. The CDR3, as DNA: TGTGCCAGCAGCTACCCGGAGTGGATGGAGGGCCCGGAGACCCAGTACTTC.